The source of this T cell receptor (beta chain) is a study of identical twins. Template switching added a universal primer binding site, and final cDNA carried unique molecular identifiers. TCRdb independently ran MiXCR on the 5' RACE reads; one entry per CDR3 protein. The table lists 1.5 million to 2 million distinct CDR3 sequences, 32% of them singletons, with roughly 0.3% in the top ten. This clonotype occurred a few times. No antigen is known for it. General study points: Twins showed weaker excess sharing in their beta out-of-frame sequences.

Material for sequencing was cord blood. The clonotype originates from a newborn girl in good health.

Here the CDR3 reads CASSQVGTGARADTQYF. The CDR3 DNA sequence: TGTGCCAGCAGCCAAGTCGGCACGGGAGCGAGGGCAGATACGCAGTATTTT. The chain uses TRBV4-2 and TRBJ2-3, with D tentatively TRBD2 (6 bases). Germline assignment: CDR1 LGHNA and CDR2 YNFKEQ. The CDR3 runs 17 residues. Trimming left V 1 base short and J 4 bases short, with 18 bases between.